Listed below are T cell receptor beta chains from one sample, sequenced in a study of OX40 agonist ivuxolimab in advanced cancers. Data came from immunoSEQ multiplex PCR; TCRdb stores just in-frame clones and leaves some out. This table has about 60,000 clones, over 90% appearing once. Sample: CD4+ or CD8+ T cells sorted from blood, taken in a trial of the OX40 agonist ivuxolimab. These receptors came from an adult with an advanced solid tumor such as melanoma, head and neck, liver or kidney cancer. Both conserved end residues are part of each CDR3. The D gene is left open where the match is weak. Not every row has a clone size; where given, it reads once, few, many or a size class.

abundance,j_gene,v_gene,d_gene,CDR3nt,CDR3aa
NA,TRBJ2-7,TRBV7-9,NA,TGTGCCAGCAGCTTTTACACCGGCGAGCAGTACTTC,CASSFYTGEQYF
NA,TRBJ2-2,TRBV9,NA,TGTGCCAGCAGCGTAGATGGGGCTTTCACCGGGGAGCTGTTTTTT,CASSVDGAFTGELFF
NA,TRBJ1-1,TRBV4-1,NA,TGCGCCAGCAGCCAGGGAGTCACGAGGCTGGGCACTGAAGCTTTCTTT,CASSQGVTRLGTEAFF
NA,TRBJ1-1,TRBV19,TRBD1,TGTGCCACCCGGGACAGGGGCACTGAAGCTTTCTTT,CATRDRGTEAFF
NA,TRBJ1-1,TRBV5-4,NA,TGTGCCAGCAGCCCCTACAGTAACACTGAAGCTTTCTTT,CASSPYSNTEAFF
NA,TRBJ2-7,TRBV6-6,NA,TGTGCCGGCCGGCAGGGGTCGGGGGAGCAGTACTTC,CAGRQGSGEQYF
NA,TRBJ1-2,TRBV28,TRBD1,TGTGCCAGCAGTGTATACAGGGGCTCCGCCTATGGCTACACCTTC,CASSVYRGSAYGYTF
NA,TRBJ2-5,TRBV4-3,NA,TGCGCCAGCAGCCAGACGTTATGGGGCCAAGAGACCCAGTACTTC,CASSQTLWGQETQYF
NA,TRBJ2-2,TRBV5-1,TRBD2,TGCGCCAGCAGTAGTAGCGGGAGTAGCACCGGGGAGCTGTTTTTT,CASSSSGSSTGELFF
NA,TRBJ2-5,TRBV7-9,NA,TGTGCCAGCAGTGAACAGAGAGGGGTCCAAGAGACCCAGTACTTC,CASSEQRGVQETQYF
NA,TRBJ1-5,TRBV9,TRBD1,TGTGCCAGCAGCGCAGGGGGCGCGTTTGGGCAGCCCCAGCATTTT,CASSAGGAFGQPQHF
NA,TRBJ2-7,TRBV7-6,TRBD2,TGTGCCAGCAGCTTAGGGGAGGGAGAAGGCTACGAGCAGTACTTC,CASSLGEGEGYEQYF
NA,TRBJ2-2,TRBV6-5,NA,TGTGCCAGCAGTTCTAAGGCCGTAGGGCCCGGGGAGCTGTTTTTT,CASSSKAVGPGELFF
medium-sized,TRBJ2-7,TRBV27,NA,TGTGCCAGCAGTGCGGCTAGCAGCTACGAGCAGTACTTC,CASSAASSYEQYF
NA,TRBJ2-1,TRBV5-1,NA,TGCGCCAGCAGCCAAGATGACAGGCCAGGGCAGTTCTTC,CASSQDDRPGQFF
NA,TRBJ1-1,TRBV27,NA,TGTGCCAGCAGTAAGGGGCTGAACACTGAAGCTTTCTTT,CASSKGLNTEAFF
NA,TRBJ2-3,TRBV5-4,NA,TGTGCCAGCAGCGGCCGGGACTCTGGTAATATTGATACGCAGTATTTT,CASSGRDSGNIDTQYF
once,TRBJ2-1,TRBV7-9,TRBD1,TGTGCCAGCAGCTTTTCTCCGACAGGGGATATGTACAATGAGCAGTTCTTC,CASSFSPTGDMYNEQFF
NA,TRBJ2-1,TRBV6-5,TRBD2,TGTGCCAGCAGTTATTCCGTGTCGGGAGGGGACAATGAGCAGTTCTTC,CASSYSVSGGDNEQFF
NA,TRBJ2-1,TRBV28,TRBD1,TGTGCCAGCAGCGACGGACCGGGACAGGCCTACAATGAGCAGTTCTTC,CASSDGPGQAYNEQFF
few,TRBJ2-7,TRBV4-3,TRBD1,TGCGCCAGCAGCCGGTCCCGGGACAGCAACGAGCAGTACTTC,CASSRSRDSNEQYF
NA,TRBJ2-3,TRBV4-3,NA,TGCGCCAGCAGCCAAGATTTATCGGTGGGAACCGGGTCTCACACAGATACGCAGTATTTT,CASSQDLSVGTGSHTDTQYF
NA,TRBJ2-2,TRBV11-2,NA,TGTGCCAGCAGCTTTGGGGTGGGTCCCCTTGTACCCGGGGAGCTGTTTTTT,CASSFGVGPLVPGELFF
NA,TRBJ1-5,TRBV7-6,TRBD1,TGTGCCAGCAGCTCCCGACAGGGGGATCAGCCCCAGCATTTT,CASSSRQGDQPQHF
once,TRBJ2-1,TRBV15,NA,TGTGCCACGGGGGTAGCGATGGGTGAGCAGTTCTTC,CATGVAMGEQFF
few,TRBJ1-3,TRBV7-9,NA,TGTGCCAGCAGCTTAGTGGGTTACGGAAACACCATATATTTT,CASSLVGYGNTIYF
NA,TRBJ1-1,TRBV19,NA,TGTGCCAGTAGTATTAGGGCAGGAACCATGAACACTGAAGCTTTCTTT,CASSIRAGTMNTEAFF
NA,TRBJ2-5,TRBV10-1,TRBD1,TGCGCCAGCAGTGTAAAGGGACAGCAAGAGACCCAGTACTTC,CASSVKGQQETQYF
NA,TRBJ2-1,TRBV9,NA,TGTGCCAGCAGCCCGAGCTCCTACAATGAGCAGTTCTTC,CASSPSSYNEQFF
NA,TRBJ1-3,TRBV4-3,NA,TGCGCCAGCAGCCAAGAAGGGTCGCAGGGTCTTAGCGGAAACACCATATATTTT,CASSQEGSQGLSGNTIYF
once,TRBJ2-1,TRBV9,TRBD2,TGTGCCAGCAGCGTAGACGCGACTAGCGGGAACTACAATGAGCAGTTCTTC,CASSVDATSGNYNEQFF
NA,TRBJ1-4,TRBV28,TRBD1,TGTGCCAGCAGTTCGGACAGGGGGCGAGATGAAAAACTGTTTTTT,CASSSDRGRDEKLFF
NA,TRBJ2-2,TRBV9,NA,TGTGCCAGCAGCTCGTCCGGATCGGGCACCGGGGAGCTGTTTTTT,CASSSSGSGTGELFF
NA,TRBJ2-1,TRBV9,TRBD2,TGTGCCAGCAGCGCCCTTATTAGCGGGGCCAAGCAGCAGTTCTTC,CASSALISGAKQQFF
few,TRBJ2-3,TRBV7-9,TRBD1,TGTGCCAGCAGATTCGGGACAGGGGTAACAGATACGCAGTATTTT,CASRFGTGVTDTQYF
once,TRBJ2-1,TRBV13,NA,TGTGCCAGCAGCTCTGGACGCAGGGAGCAGTTCTTC,CASSSGRREQFF
NA,TRBJ2-1,TRBV27,NA,TGTGCCAGCAGTTTTAGCGGCCCCAATGAGCAGTTCTTC,CASSFSGPNEQFF
NA,TRBJ1-1,TRBV10-3,NA,TGTGCCATCAGTGAGTCGCCATGGGGGATTATGAACACTGAAGCTTTCTTT,CAISESPWGIMNTEAFF
few,TRBJ2-1,TRBV19,TRBD2,TGTGCCAGTAGTATGGTACTAGCGGGAGACAATGAGCAGTTCTTC,CASSMVLAGDNEQFF
NA,TRBJ2-1,TRBV6-5,NA,TGTGCCAGCAGTCTCACAGGCAGACACAATGAGCAGTTCTTC,CASSLTGRHNEQFF
NA,TRBJ2-1,TRBV7-9,TRBD2,TGTGCCAGCCTTTCTCCCGGACTAGCGGGATACTACAATGAGCAGTTCTTC,CASLSPGLAGYYNEQFF